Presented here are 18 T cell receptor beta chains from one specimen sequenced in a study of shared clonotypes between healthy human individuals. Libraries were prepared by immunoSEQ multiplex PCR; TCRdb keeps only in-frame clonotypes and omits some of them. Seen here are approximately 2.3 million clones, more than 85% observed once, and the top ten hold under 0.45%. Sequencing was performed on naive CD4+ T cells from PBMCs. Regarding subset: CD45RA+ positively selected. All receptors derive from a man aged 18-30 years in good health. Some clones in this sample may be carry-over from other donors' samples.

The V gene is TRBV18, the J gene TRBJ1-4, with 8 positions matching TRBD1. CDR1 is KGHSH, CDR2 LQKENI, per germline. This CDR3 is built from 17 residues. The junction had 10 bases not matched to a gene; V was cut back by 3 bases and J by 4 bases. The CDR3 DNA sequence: TGTGCCAGCTCACCTCGGACAGGGCTGGAGGGTAATGAAAAACTGTTTTTT. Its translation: CASSPRTGLEGNEKLFF.

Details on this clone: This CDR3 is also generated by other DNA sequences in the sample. CDR3 in amino acids: CASSLLAGETGELFF. The DNA for the CDR3 is TGCGCCAGCAGCTTACTAGCGGGAGAAACCGGGGAGCTGTTTTTT. V gene TRBV5-1 combines with J gene TRBJ2-2; TRBD2 agrees at 11 bases. Per the germline V gene, CDR1 is SGHRS and CDR2 is YFSETQ. The junction had 2 bases not matched to a gene; V was cut back by 2 bases and J by 5 bases. This CDR3 has 15 residues. Complete variable domain (other parts from reference TRBV5-1 and TRBJ2-2): KAGVTQTPRYLIKTRGQQVTLSCSPISGHRSVSWYQQTPGQGLQFLFEYFSETQRNKGNFPGRFSGRQFSNSRSEMNVSTLELGDSALYLCASSLLAGETGELFFGEGSRLTVL.

CDR3 nucleotide sequence: TGTGCCAGCACCCTCCTTGCGGGAGGGCCCCACACCGGGGAGCTGTTTTTT. This sequence encodes CASTLLAGGPHTGELFF. The chain joins TRBV11-2 to TRBJ2-2, with 9 bases matching TRBD2. The ends lost 7 bases at V and 3 bases at J; junction bases unmatched: 12. This CDR3 region has 17 residues. CDR1 is SGHAT, CDR2 FQNNGV, per germline.

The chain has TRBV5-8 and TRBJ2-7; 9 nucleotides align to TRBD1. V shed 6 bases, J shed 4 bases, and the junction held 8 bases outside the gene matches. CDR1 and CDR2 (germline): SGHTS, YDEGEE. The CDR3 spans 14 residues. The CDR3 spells CASKTPGTGYEQYF. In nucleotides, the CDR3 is TGTGCCAGCAAGACCCCCGGGACAGGGTACGAGCAGTACTTC. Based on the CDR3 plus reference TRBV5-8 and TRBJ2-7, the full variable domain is EAGVTQSPTHLIKTRGQQATLRCSPISGHTSVYWYQQALGLGLQFLLWYDEGEERNRGNFPPRFSGRQFPNYSSELNVNALELEDSALYLCASKTPGTGYEQYFGPGTRLTVT.

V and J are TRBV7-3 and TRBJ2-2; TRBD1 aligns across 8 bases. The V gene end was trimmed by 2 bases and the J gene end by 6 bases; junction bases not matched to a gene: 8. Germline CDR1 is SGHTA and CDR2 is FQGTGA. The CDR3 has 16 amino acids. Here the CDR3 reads CASSLFRAGQAGELFF. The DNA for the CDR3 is TGTGCCAGCAGCTTATTTAGGGCGGGACAGGCCGGGGAGCTGTTTTTT.

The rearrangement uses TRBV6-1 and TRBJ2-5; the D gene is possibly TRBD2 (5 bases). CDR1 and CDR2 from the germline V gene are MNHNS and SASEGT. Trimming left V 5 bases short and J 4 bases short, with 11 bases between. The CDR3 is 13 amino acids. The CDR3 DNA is TGTGCCAGCAGTCTCCGGGGTGTAGAGACCCAGTACTTC. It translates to CASSLRGVETQYF.

The CDR3 nucleotides are TGTGCCAGTAGAGACAGGTCTCAGCCCCAGCATTTT. Amino acid sequence: CASRDRSQPQHF. The chain recombines TRBV19 with TRBJ1-5; D possibly corresponds to TRBD1 (6 bases). Trimming took off 6 bases at V and 6 bases at J, with 9 bases between the two ends. Looked up from germline, CDR1 is LNHDA and CDR2 is SQIVND (reference sequence). The CDR3 covers 12 residues.

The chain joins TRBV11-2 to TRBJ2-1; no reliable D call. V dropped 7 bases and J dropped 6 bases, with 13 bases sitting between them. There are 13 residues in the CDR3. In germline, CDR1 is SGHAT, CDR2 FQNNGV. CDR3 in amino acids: CASNPLGINEQFF. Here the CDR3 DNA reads TGTGCCAGCAACCCCTTAGGGATCAATGAGCAGTTCTTC.

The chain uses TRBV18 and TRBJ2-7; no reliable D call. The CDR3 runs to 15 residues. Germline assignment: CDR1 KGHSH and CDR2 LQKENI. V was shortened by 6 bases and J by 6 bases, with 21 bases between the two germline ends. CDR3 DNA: TGTGCCAGCTCCCCCCTCCCCCCTGGTGGCTCCGAGCAGTACTTC. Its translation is CASSPLPPGGSEQYF.

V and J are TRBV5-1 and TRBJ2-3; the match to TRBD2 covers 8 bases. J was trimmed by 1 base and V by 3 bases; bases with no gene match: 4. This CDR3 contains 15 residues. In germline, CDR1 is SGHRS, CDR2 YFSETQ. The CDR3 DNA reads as TGCGCCAGCAGCTCCGGGAGGGTCGGCACAGATACGCAGTATTTT. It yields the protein CASSSGRVGTDTQYF.

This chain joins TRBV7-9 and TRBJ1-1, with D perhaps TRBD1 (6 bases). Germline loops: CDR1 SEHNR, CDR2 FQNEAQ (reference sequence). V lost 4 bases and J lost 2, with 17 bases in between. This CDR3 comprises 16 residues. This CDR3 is CASSSLGTGINTEAFF. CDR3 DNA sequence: TGTGCCAGCAGCTCACTCGGAACAGGGATTAACACTGAAGCTTTCTTT.

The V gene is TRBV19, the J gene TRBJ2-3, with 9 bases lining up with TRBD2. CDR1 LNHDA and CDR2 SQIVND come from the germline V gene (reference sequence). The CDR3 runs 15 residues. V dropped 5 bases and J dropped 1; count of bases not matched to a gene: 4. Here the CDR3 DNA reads TGTGCCAGTAGTGTCCGACTAGCGGGCACAGATACGCAGTATTTT. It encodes CASSVRLAGTDTQYF. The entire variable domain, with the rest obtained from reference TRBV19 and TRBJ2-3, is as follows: DGGITQSPKYLFRKEGQNVTLSCEQNLNHDAMYWYRQDPGQGLRLIYYSQIVNDFQKGDIAEGYSVSREKKESFPLTVTSAQKNPTAFYLCASSVRLAGTDTQYFGPGTRLTVL.

This chain's CDR3 is CASSSLGAWADTQYF. DNA of the CDR3: TGTGCCAGCAGCTCTTTGGGGGCATGGGCGGATACGCAGTATTTT. This sequence joins TRBV7-9 and TRBJ2-3, with a weak D call TRBD1 (6 bases). Germline CDR1 SEHNR, CDR2 FQNEAQ (reference sequence). CDR3 length: 15 residues. The V and J ends lost 4 bases and 6 bases respectively, with 17 bases between them. Variable domain in full (rest from reference TRBV7-9 and TRBJ2-3): DTGVSQNPRHKITKRGQNVTFRCDPISEHNRLYWYRQTLGQGPEFLTYFQNEAQLEKSRLLSDRFSAERPKGSFSTLEIQRTEQGDSAMYLCASSSLGAWADTQYFGPGTRLTVL.

CDR3 in DNA: TGTGCCAGCAGTACGAATTACAATGAGCAGTTCTTC. Translated, it gives CASSTNYNEQFF. The V and J genes are TRBV28 and TRBJ2-1; D call uncertain. V lost 5 bases and J lost 4, with 6 bases in between. Germline V gives CDR1 MDHEN, CDR2 SYDVKM. This CDR3 is built from 12 residues.

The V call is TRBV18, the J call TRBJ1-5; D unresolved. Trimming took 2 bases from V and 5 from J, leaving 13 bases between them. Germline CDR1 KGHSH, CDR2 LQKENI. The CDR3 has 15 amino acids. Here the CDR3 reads CASSPLFAGDQPQHF. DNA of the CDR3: TGTGCCAGCTCACCATTGTTTGCTGGTGATCAGCCCCAGCATTTT.

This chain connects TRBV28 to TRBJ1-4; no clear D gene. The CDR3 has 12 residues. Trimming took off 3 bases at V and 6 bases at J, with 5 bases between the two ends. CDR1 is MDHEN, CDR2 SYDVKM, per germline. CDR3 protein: CASSFGYEKLFF. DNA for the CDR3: TGTGCCAGCAGTTTCGGCTATGAAAAACTGTTTTTT. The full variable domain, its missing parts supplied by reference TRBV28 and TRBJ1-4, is DVKVTQSSRYLVKRTGEKVFLECVQDMDHENMFWYRQDPGLGLRLIYFSYDVKMKEKGDIPEGYSVSREKKERFSLILESASTNQTSMYLCASSFGYEKLFFGSGTQLSVL.

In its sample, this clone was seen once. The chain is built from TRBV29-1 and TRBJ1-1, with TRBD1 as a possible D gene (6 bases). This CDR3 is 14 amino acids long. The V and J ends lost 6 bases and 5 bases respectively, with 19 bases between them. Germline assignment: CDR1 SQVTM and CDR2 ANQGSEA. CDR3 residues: CSVRRGGGGTEAFF. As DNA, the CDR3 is TGCAGCGTCCGAAGAGGAGGGGGGGGGACTGAAGCTTTCTTT.

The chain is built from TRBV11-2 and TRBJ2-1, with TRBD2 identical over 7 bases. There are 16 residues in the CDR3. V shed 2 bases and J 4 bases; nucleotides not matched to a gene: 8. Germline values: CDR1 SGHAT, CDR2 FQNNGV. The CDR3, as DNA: TGTGCCAGCAGCTTATTGAGGCTAGCGGTATACAATGAGCAGTTCTTC. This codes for CASSLLRLAVYNEQFF.